This TCR beta chain is drawn from a study of blood T cell repertoires in COVID-19 (dated by TCRdb to 2018 to 2021). Notes on the research overall: Samples from collaborators originated in the United States, Italy and Spain and spanned both the acute and convalescent phases of COVID-19. The prospective study material was composed of cDNA or gDNA derived from T cells, B-cell-depleted T cells, or PBMCs. Deeply sampled blood TCRbeta repertoires from subjects exposed to, actively infected with, or recovered from COVID-19 were included in the dataset. The repertoires were released in a freely available public database intended as a resource for research on the immune response to SARS-CoV-2. The samples were drawn from two sources: the first 160 participants of the ongoing ImmuneRACE study, and 1,000 to 1,500 subjects contributed by 6 global collaborators. Sample metadata almost always included a de-identified subject ID, COVID-19 status, age in years and sex. Where available, HLA class I and class II types were taken from metadata supplied by the sample provider and were not determined by assay-based typing. The research as a whole found: The amount of clinical and demographic metadata varied by source and participant and was provided uncurated.

Whole blood was collected in K2EDTA tubes by collaborating institutions according to the institutions' own protocols. For TCRbeta analysis, collaborators shipped samples as frozen whole blood, isolated PBMCs, or DNA extracted from either of those sample types. From the cysteine through the phenylalanine, the CDR3 covers 15 amino acids. Only the CDR3 DNA stays, 45 bases, in frame from base 1. Unmatched junction bases come to 7, with V trimmed by 1 base and J by 4 bases. As encoded in the germline V gene, CDR1 is SGHRS while CDR2 is YFSETQ. The immunoSEQ Assay, a bias-controlled multiplex PCR, was used to amplify TCRbeta CDR3 regions from genomic DNA. The paper's data handling went like this. Nucleated cell counts per sample were estimated from amplification of reference gene primers within the assay. To quantify the absolute abundance of each unique TCRbeta CDR3 rearrangement, sequence reads were collapsed and filtered. Productive Simpson clonality was computed per sample as the square root of Simpson's diversity index over productive rearrangements. TCRdb's version of the immuneACCESS table is confined to in-frame rearrangements and falls short of the full clone set. An unresolved V gene accounts for under half of the shortfall where checked; the remainder is of unknown origin. The V and J calls and the clone size are those of that table, but D and trimming were determined from the DNA. The sample table records about 70,000 clones; 70% to 80% of these occur just once. 15% of the sample lies in the top ten.

This clone appeared once. Its recognized antigen is unknown. Nothing much larger sits one base from this clone, and base qualities are not available. The V gene is TRBV5-1 and the J gene is TRBJ2-7, with 8 junctional bases fitting TRBD1. This clonotype was obtained from a human donor in a cohort sampled during active COVID-19. The sequenced sample consisted of peripheral blood. The CDR3 has the sequence CASSLISGQGYEQYF. The bases read TGCGCCAGCAGCTTGATCTCCGGACAGGGTTACGAGCAGTACTTC.